These 27 T cell receptor beta chains were sequenced from one sample in a study of blood T cell repertoires in COVID-19. Using immunoSEQ multiplex PCR, the repertoire was profiled, and TCRdb retains in-frame clones only, with some absent. The sample carries 300,000 to 350,000 clones, about nine tenths recorded once. Sample: peripheral blood. The receptors shown here come from a woman under 40 with COVID-19, enrolled during active disease.

This chain uses TRBV7-2 with TRBJ1-3, with 8 nucleotides matching TRBD1. The CDR3 is made up of 13 amino acids. Germline trimming cut 5 bases from V and 8 bases from J; bases unmatched to any gene: 5. Germline V lookup: CDR1 SGHTA, CDR2 FQGNSA. The CDR3 coding sequence is TGTGCCAGCAGCCGGTACAGGGGGGACACCATATATTTT. This gives the protein CASSRYRGDTIYF.

For the CDR3, the DNA is TGTGCCAGTAGGAAAACAGGCGACTCCTTCTATGGCTACACCTTC. Translating gives CASRKTGDSFYGYTF. V usage is TRBV19 and J usage is TRBJ1-2; the D gene is possibly TRBD1 (5 bases). The length of the CDR3 is 15 residues. From germline, CDR1 is LNHDA and CDR2 SQIVND (reference sequence). V was pared by 6 bases and J by 4 bases, with 18 bases between.

The table lists this clone with a few counts. This chain connects TRBV7-2 to TRBJ2-4; 9 bases fit TRBD1. From germline, CDR1 is SGHTA and CDR2 FQGNSA. J lost 4 bases, V lost 1 base, and 5 bases had no gene match. The CDR3 loop spans 16 amino acids. CDR3 sequence (DNA): TGTGCCAGCAGCTTAGATTGGGGACAGGGTAAAAACATTCAGTACTTC. This translates into CASSLDWGQGKNIQYF. The full variable domain, with the rest looked up from reference TRBV7-2 and TRBJ2-4, is GAGVSQSPSNKVTEKGKDVELRCDPISGHTALYWYRQSLGQGLEFLIYFQGNSAPDKSGLPSDRFSAERTGGSVSTLTIQRTQQEDSAVYLCASSLDWGQGKNIQYFGAGTRLSVL.

This chain connects TRBV5-1 to TRBJ1-3, with 10 nucleotides matching TRBD1. This CDR3 comprises 16 residues. V was pared by 4 bases and J by 0 bases, with 4 bases of the junction left unmatched. Germline assignment: CDR1 SGHRS and CDR2 YFSETQ. The DNA for the CDR3 is TGCGCCAGCAGCACGGGACAGGGGAACTCTGGAAACACCATATATTTT. Its protein is CASSTGQGNSGNTIYF.

The chain uses TRBV4-2 and TRBJ2-2, with D perhaps TRBD1 (6 bases). The ends were cut back, 2 bases at V and 6 bases at J, with 10 bases in the middle. The CDR3 spans 14 residues. Looked up from germline, CDR1 is LGHNA and CDR2 is YNFKEQ. The CDR3 nucleotides read TGTGCCAGCAGCCAATCACAGGGTGCCGGGGAGCTGTTTTTT. Translated, it gives CASSQSQGAGELFF.

The chain couples TRBV11-2 to TRBJ2-2; 12 bases are shared with TRBD2. The germline gives CDR1 SGHAT, CDR2 FQNNGV. Trimming took 5 bases from V and 6 from J; bases not matched to a gene: 7. The CDR3 spans 16 residues. CDR3 amino acids: CASSVTSGSIPGELFF. The CDR3 bases are TGTGCCAGCAGCGTGACTAGCGGGAGTATCCCCGGGGAGCTGTTTTTT.

The genes are TRBV5-4 and TRBJ1-1; D may be TRBD1 (6 bases). Germline lookup yields CDR1 SGHNT and CDR2 YYREEE (reference sequence). V was clipped by 9 bases and J by 0 bases, with 18 bases between them. The CDR3 has 15 residues. The CDR3 region is CAMMQGPGMNTEAFF. CDR3 coding DNA: TGTGCCATGATGCAGGGGCCGGGGATGAACACTGAAGCTTTCTTT.

J is TRBJ1-1 and V is TRBV27; a possible D gene is TRBD1 (5 bases). CDR3 size: 13 residues. V lost 3 bases and J lost 5, with 10 bases in between. The germline gives CDR1 MNHEY, CDR2 SMNVEV (reference sequence). This chain's CDR3 is CASSLSGGTEAFF. The CDR3 DNA follows: TGTGCCAGCAGTTTGTCGGGGGGTACTGAAGCTTTCTTT.

The chain couples TRBV27 to TRBJ2-4; TRBD2 might be the D (7 bases). The CDR3 is 15 residues long. CDR1 MNHEY and CDR2 SMNVEV come from the germline V gene (reference sequence). V gave up 7 bases and J gave up 4 bases, with 17 bases separating them. The CDR3 bases are TGTGCCAGCACCCCTAACGGGGGGCTGAAAAACATTCAGTACTTC. Protein sequence: CASTPNGGLKNIQYF.

This clone was counted many times. The chain couples TRBV5-4 to TRBJ1-6; D not certain. CDR1 and CDR2 from the germline V gene are SGHNT and YYREEE (reference sequence). The germline V and J ends were trimmed by 4 bases and 10 bases, with 12 bases remaining between them. The CDR3 covers 13 residues. The CDR3 here is CASSINTQSPLHF. The CDR3 DNA sequence: TGTGCCAGCAGCATCAACACCCAGTCACCCCTCCACTTT.

The rearrangement joins TRBV27 to TRBJ2-7; maybe TRBD1 (5 bases). CDR3 length: 14 amino acids. The V end lost 0 bases, the J end lost 5 bases, and 11 bases lay between the germline ends. Germline V gene sequence: CDR1 MNHEY, CDR2 SMNVEV (reference sequence). The CDR3 spells CASSLSPRVDEQYF. CDR3 nucleotides: TGTGCCAGCAGTTTATCGCCCAGGGTCGACGAGCAGTACTTC.

The chain uses TRBV7-9 and TRBJ2-7; 11 bases agree with TRBD2. Germline V gene sequence: CDR1 SEHNR, CDR2 FQNEAQ (reference sequence). The junction had 6 bases not matched to a gene; V was cut back by 6 bases and J by 5 bases. The CDR3 is 14 amino acids. The CDR3 spells CASRLTSGKNEQYF. DNA for the CDR3: TGTGCCAGCAGACTGACTAGCGGGAAGAACGAGCAGTACTTC.

The V call is TRBV24-1, the J call TRBJ2-5, with D tentatively TRBD1 (6 bases). There are 16 residues in the CDR3. The germline V gene encodes CDR1 KGHDR and CDR2 SFDVKD. Trimming removed 4 bases from V and 0 bases from J, with 14 bases in between. CDR3 loop: CATSDFRTAYQETQYF. In nucleotides, the CDR3 is TGTGCCACCAGTGACTTTCGGACAGCCTACCAAGAGACCCAGTACTTC.

The rearrangement uses TRBV7-8 and TRBJ1-3; 11 bases line up with TRBD1. The ends lost 5 bases at V and 2 bases at J; junction bases unmatched: 2. Germline V gene data show CDR1 as SGHVS and CDR2 as FQNEAQ. This CDR3 is 15 amino acids long. The CDR3 DNA sequence: TGTGCCAGCAGCCTGGGACAGGGGGCTGGAAACACCATATATTTT. This gives the protein CASSLGQGAGNTIYF.

The sample holds a few counts of this clone. This chain links TRBV28 with TRBJ1-2; 8 bases map to TRBD1. The V segment lost 9 bases and the J segment 7 bases; nucleotides outside the gene matches: 10. From germline, CDR1 is MDHEN and CDR2 SYDVKM. The CDR3 is 13 amino acids. CDR3 sequence: CASSDRGTGGYTF. In DNA form, the CDR3 reads TGTGCCAGTTCCGACAGGGGAACTGGTGGCTACACCTTC.

The rearrangement joins TRBV9 to TRBJ2-7; no definite D call. The V gene's germline CDR1 is SGDLS and CDR2 YYNGEE. The V and J ends lost 4 bases and 5 bases respectively, with 13 bases between them. CDR3 length: 13 residues. DNA for the CDR3: TGTGCCAGCAGCACCGGCCTGGGCCACGAGCAGTACTTC. It is translated as CASSTGLGHEQYF.

This chain links TRBV27 with TRBJ2-7, with TRBD2 as a possible D gene (6 bases). Trimming shortened V by 5 bases and J by 7 bases, and 15 bases separated the two germline ends. CDR1 MNHEY and CDR2 SMNVEV come from the germline V gene (reference sequence). The CDR3 extends over 13 amino acids. This CDR3 is CASSHDRRGEQYF. In DNA form, the CDR3 reads TGTGCCAGCAGTCACGACCGCCGGGGGGAGCAGTACTTC.

The rearrangement uses TRBV15 and TRBJ1-5; a weak D match, TRBD1 (5 bases). Between the trimmed V and J ends, which lost 0 bases and 7 bases, there was a span of 13 bases. Germline V CDR1 and CDR2: LNHNV, YYDKDF (reference sequence). There are 15 residues in the CDR3. CDR3 region: CATSRDLGQRQPQHF. The DNA for the CDR3 is TGTGCCACCAGCAGAGATCTGGGGCAGCGACAGCCCCAGCATTTT. Using reference TRBV15 and TRBJ1-5 for the parts outside the CDR3, the full variable domain is DAMVIQNPRYQVTQFGKPVTLSCSQTLNHNVMYWYQQKSSQAPKLLFHYYDKDFNNEADTPDNFQSRRPNTSFCFLDIRSPGLGDTAMYLCATSRDLGQRQPQHFGDGTRLSIL.

This rearrangement joins TRBV11-2 to TRBJ2-3; tentatively, D is TRBD2 (6 bases). Germline V gene sequence: CDR1 SGHAT, CDR2 FQNNGV. The CDR3 covers 13 residues. The ends were cut back, 5 bases at V and 2 bases at J, with 8 bases in the middle. The CDR3 is CASSRGFTDTQYF. The CDR3 nucleotides read TGTGCCAGCAGCCGGGGGTTCACAGATACGCAGTATTTT. Full variable domain (rest looked up from reference TRBV11-2 and TRBJ2-3): EAGVAQSPRYKIIEKRQSVAFWCNPISGHATLYWYQQILGQGPKLLIQFQNNGVVDDSQLPKDRFSAERLKGVDSTLKIQPAKLEDSAVYLCASSRGFTDTQYFGPGTRLTVL.

The chain employs TRBV6-5 and TRBJ1-1, with D tentatively TRBD1 (5 bases). Germline V gene data show CDR1 as MNHEY and CDR2 as SVGAGI. This CDR3 comprises 14 residues. V was cut by 6 bases and J by 3 bases, with 14 bases left in between. DNA for the CDR3: TGTGCCAGCAGCGCTAAACAGGATTACACTGAAGCTTTCTTT. Its protein is CASSAKQDYTEAFF.

V is TRBV20-1 and J is TRBJ2-3; no clear D gene. The CDR3 has 14 amino acids. The V gene lost 3 bases and the J gene lost 0 bases, with 10 bases spanning the gap. Germline V CDR1 and CDR2: DFQATT, SNEGSKA (reference sequence). The CDR3 loop reads CSASGPKSTDTQYF. CDR3 coding DNA: TGCAGTGCTAGTGGCCCTAAAAGCACAGATACGCAGTATTTT.

In DNA, the CDR3 is TGCGCCAGCAGCCAGAGTCCGGGACAGGGCCTCGACGAGCAGTACTTC. It translates to CASSQSPGQGLDEQYF. The J gene is TRBJ2-7, the V gene TRBV4-1; 9 nucleotides line up with TRBD1. Germline loops: CDR1 MGHRA, CDR2 YSYEKL. The CDR3 spans 16 residues. Trimming removed 3 bases from V and 5 bases from J; junction bases left unmatched: 11.

This chain joins TRBV5-1 and TRBJ1-1, with 7 positions matching TRBD1. The CDR3 is made up of 15 amino acids. CDR1 is SGHRS and CDR2 is YFSETQ in the germline V gene. With V trimmed by 6 bases and J by 0 bases, 8 bases remained unmatched. In nucleotides, the CDR3 is TGCGCCAGCAAGGGACAGCTTTCGATGAACACTGAAGCTTTCTTT. Translation gives CASKGQLSMNTEAFF.

This clone came up a few times. The rearrangement joins TRBV4-2 to TRBJ2-1; D perhaps matches TRBD2 (6 bases). The V end was cut by 0 bases, the J end by 3 bases, with 18 bases between. The length of the CDR3 is 18 residues. Germline loops: CDR1 LGHNA, CDR2 YNFKEQ. The CDR3 loop is CASSQEAISGSGYNEQFF. The CDR3 bases are TGTGCCAGCAGCCAAGAGGCGATAAGCGGGTCGGGCTACAATGAGCAGTTCTTC.

The CDR3: CAISGVERGSAEQYF. CDR3 nucleotides: TGTGCCATCAGTGGGGTTGAGCGGGGCTCGGCCGAGCAGTACTTC. This chain connects TRBV10-3 to TRBJ2-7, with 7 bases matching TRBD2. Germline loops: CDR1 ENHRY, CDR2 SYGVKD. The ends lost 4 bases at V and 6 bases at J; junction bases unmatched: 12. This CDR3 comprises 15 residues.

The chain recombines TRBV7-9 with TRBJ2-7; D unclear. Germline assignment: CDR1 SEHNR and CDR2 FQNEAQ (reference sequence). Trimming shortened V by 5 bases and J by 1 base, and 12 bases separated the two germline ends. CDR3 length: 14 amino acids. CDR3 sequence reads: CASSPSQVSYEQYF. CDR3 coding DNA: TGTGCCAGCAGCCCGAGCCAGGTTTCCTACGAGCAGTACTTC.

CDR3 region: CASRQSSYEQYF. DNA for the CDR3: TGTGCCAGTAGACAGAGCTCCTACGAGCAGTACTTC. This chain joins TRBV6-5 and TRBJ2-7; possibly TRBD1 for D (5 bases). This CDR3 is 12 amino acids long. Germline CDR1 is MNHEY and CDR2 is SVGAGI. Trimming stripped 9 bases from V and 0 bases from J, with 9 bases between.